Following are 25 T cell receptor beta chains from one sample sequenced in a study of OX40 agonist ivuxolimab in advanced cancers. Profiling relied on immunoSEQ multiplex PCR, and the TCRdb table lists in-frame clones only, not all of them. The table has fewer than 85,000 clones, 80% to 95% seen once. Here the sequenced sample was CD4+ or CD8+ T cells sorted from blood, taken in a trial of the OX40 agonist ivuxolimab. These receptors all stem from an adult with an advanced solid tumor such as melanoma, head and neck, liver or kidney cancer.

The chain recombines TRBV7-2 with TRBJ2-3, with 7 bases lining up with TRBD2. CDR1 is SGHTA, CDR2 FQGNSA, per germline. This CDR3 is 15 amino acids long. V dropped 5 bases and J dropped 4; count of bases not matched to a gene: 9. CDR3 sequence (DNA): TGTGCCAGCAGCCCCTCCGGGGCGGGAGCAGATACGCAGTATTTT. This codes for CASSPSGAGADTQYF.

For the CDR3, the DNA is TGTGCCAGCAGCATCAGCCGACTCGACAGGGACTATGGCTACACCTTC. It specifies CASSISRLDRDYGYTF. The chain joins TRBV9 to TRBJ1-2; 7 positions agree with TRBD1. Trimming took 4 bases from V and 3 from J; bases not matched to a gene: 12. Germline values: CDR1 SGDLS, CDR2 YYNGEE. This CDR3 is 16 amino acids long.

The gene calls are TRBV29-1 and TRBJ2-7; D is unresolved. Deletions cut 0 bases from V and 1 base from J, with 4 bases between. The V gene's germline CDR1 is SQVTM and CDR2 ANQGSEA. The CDR3 is 12 amino acids. The CDR3 region is CSVEEQSYEQYF. The CDR3 DNA follows: TGCAGCGTTGAAGAACAATCCTACGAGCAGTACTTC.

This clone has a count of ten or more. CDR3 DNA sequence: TGTGCCAGTAGTCTGACGGACGTCGCTTCTTCACCCCTCCACTTT. This codes for CASSLTDVASSPLHF. V is TRBV19 and J is TRBJ1-6; D is uncertain. Germline CDR1 is LNHDA and CDR2 is SQIVND (reference sequence). The V gene lost 5 bases and the J gene lost 9 bases, with 17 bases spanning the gap. This CDR3 contains 15 residues.

V gene TRBV7-3 combines with J gene TRBJ1-1; D is possibly TRBD1 (5 bases). Germline CDR1 reads SGHTA; CDR2 reads FQGTGA. V was cut by 3 bases and J by 5 bases, with 19 bases left in between. The CDR3 spans 16 residues. The CDR3 loop is CASSLNDRGSRTEAFF. CDR3 coding DNA: TGTGCCAGCAGCTTGAACGACCGGGGGAGCAGGACTGAAGCTTTCTTT.

The rearrangement links TRBV4-3 to TRBJ1-5; the match to TRBD1 covers 7 bases. The CDR3 is made up of 18 amino acids. The V and J ends lost 0 bases and 0 bases, in that order; junction bases with no gene match: 8. The germline V gene has CDR1 LGHNA and CDR2 YSLEER. CDR3 sequence (DNA): TGCGCCAGCAGCCAAGATCGGGCAACAGGGGTTAGCAATCAGCCCCAGCATTTT. Translated, it gives CASSQDRATGVSNQPQHF.

This sequence joins TRBV4-3 and TRBJ2-6; D ambiguous. The CDR3 runs 14 residues. Per the germline V gene, CDR1 is LGHNA and CDR2 is YSLEER. V shed 1 base and J shed 2 bases, with 3 bases lying between them. CDR3 in amino acids: CASSQGPGANVLTF. DNA for the CDR3: TGCGCCAGCAGCCAAGGCCCTGGGGCCAACGTCCTGACTTTC.

The chain has TRBV4-3 and TRBJ1-1, with D perhaps matching TRBD1 (5 bases). CDR3 length: 15 amino acids. V lost 0 bases, J lost 3 bases, and 11 bases lay in between. Germline CDR1 and CDR2: LGHNA and YSLEER. The CDR3 region has the DNA TGCGCCAGCAGCCAAGATCATCAGGGCTACACTGAAGCTTTCTTT. This codes for CASSQDHQGYTEAFF.

The rearrangement links TRBV2 to TRBJ2-1; D is ambiguous. V shed 7 bases and J shed 10 bases, with 11 bases lying between them. CDR1 is SNHLY and CDR2 is FYNNEI in the germline V gene. The CDR3 covers 11 residues. The CDR3 protein is CASKGGREQFF. The DNA for the CDR3 is TGTGCCAGCAAAGGCGGCCGAGAGCAGTTCTTC.

The rearrangement joins TRBV2 to TRBJ1-1, with 11 bases aligning to TRBD1. With V trimmed by 4 bases and J by 5 bases, 9 bases remained unmatched. Germline values: CDR1 SNHLY, CDR2 FYNNEI. CDR3 size: 16 residues. The CDR3 nucleotides read TGTGCCAGCAGTGGTTGGGGACAGGGGGTTCGGACTGAAGCTTTCTTT. Translating gives CASSGWGQGVRTEAFF.

The V gene is TRBV27, the J gene TRBJ1-1; unclear D gene. The CDR3 sequence is 13 residues long. Germline CDR1 and CDR2: MNHEY and SMNVEV (reference sequence). Trimming shortened V by 3 bases and J by 0 bases, and 5 bases separated the two germline ends. As DNA, the CDR3 is TGTGCCAGCAGTTTCCAAGTGAACACTGAAGCTTTCTTT. This encodes CASSFQVNTEAFF.

The J gene is TRBJ1-2, the V gene TRBV5-4, with unresolved D. In germline, CDR1 is SGHNT, CDR2 YYREEE (reference sequence). The CDR3 spans 11 residues. V was shortened by 5 bases and J by 8 bases, with 10 bases between the two germline ends. CDR3 sequence reads: CASSSGGGYTF. The CDR3 coding sequence is TGTGCCAGCAGTTCCGGTGGAGGCTACACCTTC.

The CDR3 nucleotides are TGTGCCAGCAGCCAAGATCGCAGGCGGGCTATATCCTACGAGCAGTACTTC. Encoded protein: CASSQDRRRAISYEQYF. This sequence joins TRBV14 and TRBJ2-7, with D maybe TRBD2 (5 bases). The CDR3 contains 17 residues. The V gene's germline CDR1 is SGHDN and CDR2 FVKESK. V lost 0 bases, J lost 1 base, and 16 bases lay in between.

The V gene is TRBV29-1, the J gene TRBJ2-3; D perhaps matches TRBD2 (7 bases). Germline CDR1 reads SQVTM; CDR2 reads ANQGSEA. CDR3 length: 15 residues. The V end lost 4 bases, the J end lost 6 bases, and 20 bases lay between the germline ends. CDR3 in DNA: TGCAGCGTTGTCACGGGAGGCAGGGGAGGCGATACGCAGTATTTT. Encoded protein: CSVVTGGRGGDTQYF.

This chain connects TRBV21-1 to TRBJ2-1; the table's D gene call, TRBD1, was not cross checked with the DNA. TRBV21-1 counts as a pseudogene. This CDR3 spans 15 amino acids. CDR3 sequence (DNA): TGTGCCAGCAATATACCGGGACAGGAAATCAATGAGCAGTTCTTC. This sequence encodes CASNIPGQEINEQFF.

The rearrangement uses TRBV4-2 and TRBJ2-7; TRBD2 agrees at 7 bases. Germline assignment: CDR1 LGHNA and CDR2 YNFKEQ. Trimming removed 2 bases from V and 1 base from J; junction bases left unmatched: 2. CDR3 size: 14 residues. CDR3 sequence: CASSQYGGSYEQYF. The CDR3 region has the DNA TGTGCCAGCAGCCAATACGGGGGGTCCTACGAGCAGTACTTC.

The chain links TRBV2 to TRBJ1-2; 7 nucleotides align to TRBD1. CDR1 and CDR2 (germline): SNHLY, FYNNEI. V lost 6 bases to trimming and J lost 2 bases; unmatched junction nucleotides: 3. This CDR3 is built from 13 residues. CDR3 loop: CASRGTENYGYTF. CDR3 DNA sequence: TGTGCCAGCAGAGGGACAGAGAACTATGGCTACACCTTC.

V is TRBV13 and J is TRBJ1-1; the match to TRBD1 covers 9 bases. The length of the CDR3 is 16 residues. In germline, CDR1 is PRHDT, CDR2 FYEKMQ (reference sequence). V was clipped by 4 bases and J by 0 bases; unmatched bases: 6. In DNA, the CDR3 is TGTGCCAGCAGCTCCTACAGGGGGCGTTTGAACACTGAAGCTTTCTTT. Translation: CASSSYRGRLNTEAFF.

V usage is TRBV5-1 and J usage is TRBJ1-5, with 8 positions matching TRBD1. Germline V gene data show CDR1 as SGHRS and CDR2 as YFSETQ. Unmatched junction bases numbered 9, after V lost 4 bases and J lost 0 bases. This CDR3 comprises 17 residues. The CDR3 protein is CASSRRRDRPSNQPQHF. CDR3 nucleotides: TGCGCCAGCAGCCGACGCCGGGACAGGCCTAGCAATCAGCCCCAGCATTTT.

This chain links TRBV21-1 with TRBJ2-7; the table gives TRBD1 as D, unverified against the DNA. TRBV21-1 is noted as a pseudogene. This CDR3 spans 16 amino acids. The CDR3 here is CASSKETGSITYEQYF. CDR3 coding DNA: TGTGCCAGCAGCAAAGAAACAGGGTCTATTACCTACGAGCAGTACTTC.

The V and J genes are TRBV13 and TRBJ2-3, with a possible D match to TRBD2 (6 bases). Deletions cut 5 bases from V and 3 bases from J, with 21 bases between. The length of the CDR3 is 17 residues. Germline loops: CDR1 PRHDT, CDR2 FYEKMQ (reference sequence). The CDR3 is CASSTDAPEGRTDTQYF. The CDR3 DNA reads TGTGCCAGCAGCACAGACGCACCGGAGGGGCGAACAGATACGCAGTATTTT.

V is TRBV14 and J is TRBJ2-3; maybe TRBD2 (7 bases). The V gene lost 4 bases and the J gene lost 6 bases, with 20 bases spanning the gap. Per germline, CDR1 SGHDN and CDR2 FVKESK. The CDR3 loop spans 16 amino acids. The CDR3 region is CASSPIEGGLLDTQYF. The CDR3 nucleotides are TGTGCCAGCAGCCCGATCGAGGGGGGGTTATTGGATACGCAGTATTTT.

This chain uses TRBV5-1 with TRBJ2-3; D uncertain. V lost 2 bases, J lost 0 bases, and 10 bases lay in between. The CDR3 sequence is 15 residues long. Germline CDR1 reads SGHRS; CDR2 reads YFSETQ. DNA for the CDR3: TGCGCCAGCAGCTTTTCCCCGGTTAGCACAGATACGCAGTATTTT. Its translation is CASSFSPVSTDTQYF.

About this clone: Different DNA sequences within this sample yield the same CDR3. V usage is TRBV27 and J usage is TRBJ2-7; no clear D. Germline V gene data show CDR1 as MNHEY and CDR2 as SMNVEV (reference sequence). The length of the CDR3 is 14 residues. V was shortened by 3 bases and J by 3 bases, with 12 bases between the two germline ends. The CDR3 protein is CASSFGGNSYEQYF. The CDR3 region has the DNA TGTGCCAGCAGTTTCGGCGGAAACAGCTACGAGCAGTACTTC.

The chain combines TRBV7-9 with TRBJ2-4; D ambiguous. Germline-derived CDR1 and CDR2 are SEHNR and FQNEAQ (reference sequence). Trimming removed 3 bases from V and 0 bases from J, with 6 bases in between. The CDR3 consists of 14 residues. CDR3 DNA: TGTGCCAGCAGCTTTTCTCTAGCCAAAAACATTCAGTACTTC. Translating it yields CASSFSLAKNIQYF.